This T cell receptor beta chain was captured in a study of regulatory and conventional T cells in RAG deficiency (TCRdb year 2017). Broadly, across the study: High-throughput TCR beta sequencing was used to compare the diversity and composition of the Treg, conventional CD4+ and CD8+ T cell repertoires of RAG-deficient patients with those of healthy controls. Points the paper makes about the study in general: RAG-deficient patients showed markedly lower Shannon entropy and higher Simpson indices than control T-cell subpopulations. For some subjects, some T-cell subset analyses were not performed. Compared with controls, Omenn syndrome and CID/AS patients had 95 to 100-fold fewer unique TCR beta sequences in Treg cells, but only roughly 10-fold fewer in the other subsets. Shorter CDR3 lengths were found in all patient T-cell subsets, and >85% Treg-Tconv repertoire overlap at nucleotide and amino acid level was observed in Omenn syndrome patients. Sorted CD25-high CD127-low cells from Omenn syndrome patients may represent peripherally activated cells rather than bona fide Treg cells.

The junction carries 12 bases between V and J, which are trimmed by 4 bases and 1 base respectively. From a lookup of the germline V gene, CDR1 and CDR2 are SGDLS and YYNGEE. From its cysteine to its phenylalanine, the CDR3 spans 15 amino acids. Just CDR3 DNA is preserved here, 45 bases in frame from base 1. Library generation was performed with the immunoSEQ multiplex PCR assay. Genomic DNA from the sorted T-cell subsets was used to amplify rearranged TCR beta chain products, which were then sequenced. The paper's processing steps were these. Repertoire diversity of productive TCR beta rearrangements was quantified using Shannon entropy and Simpson indices. To assess clonal expansion, the frequencies of the 100 most abundant productive TCR beta clonotypes were added up as a share of total reads. The TRB repertoires were scored with a self-reactivity index built on which amino acids appear at CDR3beta positions 6 and 7. Two-way ANOVA was used for repertoire analyses, while Student t or Mann-Whitney tests were used for flow cytometric analyses. TCRdb retrieved this table from immuneACCESS and kept in-frame rearrangements only. Not all clones are present; in checked studies, unresolved V genes account for under half, and no reason is known for the remainder. The DNA was the basis for D and trimming; V, J and clone size are from that table. This sample gives 8,700 or so clones in total; approximately 80% of them show up just once. The ten largest account for roughly a third of the sample.

Eight healthy control donors were used as the comparison group for repertoire analyses. CD8+ T cells lacking CD4 were purified from blood before genomic DNA extraction. Comment on this clone: Its target antigen remains unknown. No base qualities exist here, and no much larger clone lies one base off it.

This sample was shared with a second study, whose subject was regulatory T cells. As described in the second report: The multiplex PCR relied on 52 forward TRBV primers and 13 reverse TRBJ primers, and amplification bias was corrected through assay-based and computational methods. In patients, repertoires had restricted unique TRB V-J pairs and skewed V and J gene usage, with regulatory T cells showing the most marked changes. Between CD3G-deficient patients and healthy controls, the study compared T-cell receptor beta repertoires in sorted regulatory T cells, conventional CD4+ T cells and CD8+ T cells. Ficoll density separation was used to isolate peripheral blood mononuclear cells. CD3+ CD8+ CD4- T cells were isolated using a FACSAria cell sorter. Rearranged TRB loci were amplified from genomic DNA by multiplex PCR within the immunoSEQ assay. TRB amplicons were sequenced using an Illumina HiSeq platform. Custom algorithms error-filtered the raw sequences and aligned the raw sequences to reference gene sequences, after which the immunoSEQ online tools were used for analysis. Frequencies of productive and nonproductive TRB rearrangements were assessed among unique sequences as well as among total sequences. Prism software was used to run t tests, Mann-Whitney tests or two-way ANOVA for comparisons between groups.

The chain is made from TRBV9 and TRBJ2-1; TRBD2 is possibly the D segment (5 matching bases). This TCR was recovered from a human donor in good health. Input material: CD8+ T cells sorted from blood. The CDR3 in this case is CASSPRDLSYNEQFF. Here is the DNA: TGTGCCAGCAGCCCCCGGGATCTTTCCTACAATGAGCAGTTCTTC.